A single sample is the source of the 20 T cell receptor beta chains below, sequenced in a study of blood T cells in healthy people across ages. A second about 6 to 12 cycle PCR used barcoded and J-beta primers. TCRdb independently ran MiXCR on the 5' RACE reads; one entry per CDR3 protein. Among some 370,000 distinct CDR3 sequences listed, roughly half were seen once. Sequenced material: blood. The receptors originated from a man in his fifties or sixties in good health.

The rearrangement uses TRBV18 and TRBJ2-1; D remains ambiguous. The germline V gene has CDR1 KGHSH and CDR2 LQKENI. With 1 base removed from V and 4 bases from J, the gap between germline ends came to 8 bases. The CDR3 totals 14 residues. The CDR3 DNA is TGTGCCAGCTCACCACTGAACCGTTACAATGAGCAGTTCTTC. Amino acid sequence: CASSPLNRYNEQFF.

This clonotype was seen ten or more times. The V gene is TRBV7-3, the J gene TRBJ2-3, with 7 bases aligning to TRBD2. Trimming took 5 bases from V and 6 from J; bases not matched to a gene: 11. The CDR3 length is 15 residues. CDR1 is SGHTA and CDR2 is FQGTGA in the germline V gene. The DNA for the CDR3 is TGTGCCAGCAGCCCCTCCTTGGGGAGGGGCGATACGCAGTATTTT. Translated: CASSPSLGRGDTQYF.

The chain carries TRBV29-1 and TRBJ2-1; TRBD2 is a possible D gene (6 bases). CDR3 length: 13 residues. V gave up 1 base and J gave up 8 bases, with 12 bases separating them. The V gene's germline CDR1 is SQVTM and CDR2 ANQGSEA. CDR3 sequence (DNA): TGCAGCGTTGAAGGGGGAGCGGGCGATGAGCAGTTCTTC. Translation gives CSVEGGAGDEQFF.

Only one count was recorded for this clonotype. The chain uses TRBV20-1 and TRBJ2-5; D could derive from TRBD1 or TRBD2 (6 bases each). Germline V CDR1 and CDR2: DFQATT, SNEGSKA (reference sequence). Deletions cut 6 bases from V and 3 bases from J, with 11 bases between. The CDR3 length is 12 residues. The CDR3 region has the DNA TGCAGTGCGGGGGGCCCAAAAGAGACCCAGTACTTC. Its translation is CSAGGPKETQYF.

This clonotype was seen more than once but under ten times. The genes are TRBV20-1 and TRBJ2-5, with TRBD1 identical over 10 bases. V shed 5 bases and J 6 bases; nucleotides not matched to a gene: 12. Germline V lookup: CDR1 DFQATT, CDR2 SNEGSKA (reference sequence). This CDR3 spans 15 amino acids. The CDR3 is CSAPKTGGGQQTQYF. CDR3 sequence (DNA): TGCAGTGCTCCCAAGACAGGGGGCGGTCAACAGACCCAGTACTTC.

The V call is TRBV6-2 or TRBV6-3, the J call TRBJ2-4, with 13 bases lining up with TRBD2. The better agreement between TRBJ2-7 and the DNA end casts doubt on the J call. Germline CDR1 is MNHEY and CDR2 is SVGEGT. CDR3 length: 16 amino acids. CDR3 in amino acids: CASSRTSGRDSYEQYF. CDR3 nucleotides: TGTGCCAGCAGTAGAACTAGCGGGAGGGATTCCTACGAGCAGTACTTC.

V is TRBV3-1 and J is TRBJ1-4; 9 positions match TRBD1. The CDR3 extends over 15 amino acids. The germline CDR1 and CDR2 sequences are LGHDT and YNNKEL (reference sequence). The trim removed 2 bases at V and 7 bases at J, leaving 5 bases unmatched. The CDR3 protein is CASSQPGQGSEKLFF. The CDR3 region has the DNA TGTGCCAGCAGCCAACCGGGACAGGGTAGTGAAAAACTGTTTTTT.

The V call is TRBV7-2, the J call TRBJ2-3; no clear D. The CDR3 runs 15 residues. The germline CDR1 and CDR2 sequences are SGHTA and FQGNSA. Trimming removed 0 bases at V and 2 bases at J, with 9 bases between. DNA of the CDR3: TGTGCCAGCAGCTTAGCAGTCACTACCACAGATACGCAGTATTTT. Translating gives CASSLAVTTTDTQYF.

This chain uses TRBV3-1 with TRBJ2-4; 8 bases are a match to TRBD1. The CDR3 is 15 amino acids. Looked up from germline, CDR1 is LGHDT and CDR2 is YNNKEL (reference sequence). With 4 bases clipped from V and 8 bases from J, the junction kept 10 bases outside the gene matches. CDR3 residues: CASSPRRSQGDIQYF. The CDR3 nucleotides read TGTGCCAGCAGCCCCAGAAGGTCACAGGGGGACATTCAGTACTTC.

The chain has TRBV20-1 and TRBJ1-5; a possible D gene is TRBD1 (6 bases). The germline CDR1 and CDR2 sequences are DFQATT and SNEGSKA (reference sequence). This CDR3 is built from 14 residues. Deletions cut 2 bases from V and 5 bases from J, with 13 bases between. This chain's CDR3 is CSARPPGGDQPQHF. DNA of the CDR3: TGCAGTGCTAGACCCCCCGGGGGCGATCAGCCCCAGCATTTT.

This clonotype has a single count. This sequence joins TRBV5-1 and TRBJ2-3; the match to TRBD2 covers 14 bases. This CDR3 region has 17 residues. After removal of 3 bases from V and 5 bases from J, the junction contained 8 bases not matched to a gene. CDR1 is SGHRS, CDR2 YFSETQ, per germline. CDR3 nucleotide sequence: TGCGCCAGCAGCTCGGGACTAGCGGGGGCCCCGAGAGATACGCAGTATTTT. Translated, it gives CASSSGLAGAPRDTQYF.

The DNA of the CDR3 is TGTGCCAGCAGTTACTGGGCGTCCACCGGGGAGCTGTTTTTT. Translated: CASSYWASTGELFF. This rearrangement joins TRBV6-5 to TRBJ2-2; no firm D call. The V end lost 1 base, the J end lost 4 bases, and 7 bases lay between the germline ends. CDR1 and CDR2 (germline): MNHEY, SVGAGI. There are 14 residues in the CDR3.

The J gene is TRBJ2-4, the V gene TRBV6-2 or TRBV6-3; D is unresolved. The end of the DNA is better explained by TRBJ2-7, so the J call may be wrong. The germline V gene encodes CDR1 MNHEY and CDR2 SVGEGT. This CDR3 contains 15 residues. The CDR3 is CASRSLWFSRYEQYF. The CDR3, as DNA: TGTGCCAGCAGAAGCCTGTGGTTTTCTCGTTACGAGCAGTACTTC.

The chain recombines TRBV27 with TRBJ1-1; the match to TRBD1 covers 8 bases. The V segment lost 5 bases and the J segment 2 bases; nucleotides outside the gene matches: 13. The CDR3 length is 17 residues. Germline V gene data show CDR1 as MNHEY and CDR2 as SMNVEV (reference sequence). Here the CDR3 reads CASSKSVFGQGNTEAFF. In DNA form, the CDR3 reads TGTGCCAGCAGTAAGTCTGTATTTGGACAGGGAAACACTGAAGCTTTCTTT.

The chain employs TRBV29-1 and TRBJ2-5, with 11 bases fitting TRBD2. V shed 1 base and J 2 bases; nucleotides not matched to a gene: 9. CDR1 and CDR2 (germline): SQVTM, ANQGSEA. The CDR3 extends over 17 amino acids. The CDR3 coding sequence is TGCAGCGTTGAAGCCGGGGGACTAGCGGACCTTCAAGAGACCCAGTACTTC. It encodes CSVEAGGLADLQETQYF. Complete variable domain (other parts from reference TRBV29-1 and TRBJ2-5): SAVISQKPSRDICQRGTSLTIQCQVDSQVTMMFWYRQQPGQSLTLIATANQGSEATYESGFVIDKFPISRPNLTFSTLTVSNMSPEDSSIYLCSVEAGGLADLQETQYFGPGTRLLVL.

V is TRBV9 and J is TRBJ2-7; 9 bases align to TRBD1. V was clipped by 3 bases and J by 2 bases; unmatched bases: 3. The V gene's germline CDR1 is SGDLS and CDR2 YYNGEE. This CDR3 spans 14 amino acids. CDR3 in amino acids: CASSDTGGPYEQYF. DNA for the CDR3: TGTGCCAGCAGCGATACAGGGGGCCCCTACGAGCAGTACTTC.

The rearrangement joins TRBV12-3 or TRBV12-4 to TRBJ2-3; a weak D match, TRBD2 (6 bases). V lost 5 bases and J lost 3, with 15 bases in between. This CDR3 is built from 15 residues. This chain's CDR3 is CASSPLGGKTDTQYF. In DNA, the CDR3 is TGTGCCAGCAGTCCGCTCGGGGGTAAGACAGATACGCAGTATTTT.

The V gene is TRBV25-1, the J gene TRBJ1-2; the match to TRBD1 covers 7 bases. The CDR3 runs 12 residues. Looked up from germline, CDR1 is MGHDK and CDR2 is SYGVNS. The V gene end was trimmed by 8 bases and the J gene end by 4 bases; junction bases not matched to a gene: 4. CDR3 sequence reads: CASGRDSYGYTF. The CDR3 DNA reads as TGTGCCAGCGGCAGGGACAGCTATGGCTACACCTTC.

The chain combines TRBV20-1 with TRBJ1-5, with D perhaps TRBD1 (6 bases). With 5 bases removed from V and 2 bases from J, the gap between germline ends came to 10 bases. The CDR3 spans 13 residues. The germline gives CDR1 DFQATT, CDR2 SNEGSKA (reference sequence). The CDR3 is CSARAGGNQPQHF. CDR3 nucleotide sequence: TGCAGTGCTCGGGCAGGGGGCAATCAGCCCCAGCATTTT.

The V call is TRBV29-1, the J call TRBJ2-1, with 16 bases fitting TRBD2. Germline CDR1 SQVTM, CDR2 ANQGSEA. This CDR3 spans 17 amino acids. The V segment lost 4 bases and the J segment 7 bases; nucleotides outside the gene matches: 10. The CDR3 reads CSVAGLAGGPGKNEQFF. For the CDR3, the DNA is TGCAGCGTTGCGGGACTAGCGGGAGGGCCGGGGAAAAATGAGCAGTTCTTC.